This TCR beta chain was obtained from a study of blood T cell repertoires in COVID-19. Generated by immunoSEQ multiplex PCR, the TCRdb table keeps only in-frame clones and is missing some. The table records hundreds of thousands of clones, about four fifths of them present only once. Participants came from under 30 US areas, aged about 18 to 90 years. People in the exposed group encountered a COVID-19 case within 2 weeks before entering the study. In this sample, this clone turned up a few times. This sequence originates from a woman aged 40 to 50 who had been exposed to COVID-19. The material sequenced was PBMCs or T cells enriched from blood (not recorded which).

The CDR3 DNA reads as TGTGCCAGCAGCGTAGCTTTACAGGACGGGTCACCCCTCCACTTT. Translated, it gives CASSVALQDGSPLHF. The chain has TRBV9 and TRBJ1-6, with D perhaps matching TRBD1 (5 bases). CDR1 is SGDLS, CDR2 YYNGEE, per germline. CDR3 length equals 15 residues. The V gene lost 0 bases and the J gene lost 10 bases, with 14 bases spanning the gap.